These 9 T cell receptor beta chains were sequenced from one sample in a study of blood T cell repertoires in COVID-19. Data came from immunoSEQ multiplex PCR; TCRdb stores just in-frame clones and leaves some out. The data hold 250,000 or so clones, with 85% to 90% observed a single time. The source material was PBMCs or T cells enriched from blood (not recorded which). These receptors came from a woman aged 45-65 years who had recovered from COVID-19.

This clone appeared once. The chain links TRBV27 to TRBJ1-4, with 9 bases lining up with TRBD1. Germline assignment: CDR1 MNHEY and CDR2 SMNVEV (reference sequence). The length of the CDR3 is 15 residues. Trimming took 5 bases from V and 6 from J; bases not matched to a gene: 7. This CDR3 is CASSPGQGLDEKLFF. Written as DNA, the CDR3 is TGTGCCAGCAGTCCCGGACAGGGGTTGGATGAAAAACTGTTTTTT.

The chain uses TRBV27 and TRBJ2-7; TRBD1 agrees at 11 bases. The CDR3 sequence is 13 residues long. With 8 bases clipped from V and 4 bases from J, the junction kept 4 bases outside the gene matches. CDR1 and CDR2 from the germline V gene are MNHEY and SMNVEV (reference sequence). DNA of the CDR3: TGTGCCAGCCGAGGACAGGGGGCTTACGAGCAGTACTTC. Translation: CASRGQGAYEQYF.

This CDR3 reads CASSLRTGLSTDTQYF. DNA of the CDR3: TGTGCCAGCAGCCTGCGGACAGGGTTGAGCACAGATACGCAGTATTTT. The chain has TRBV11-1 and TRBJ2-3, with 8 bases identical to TRBD1. The CDR3 is 16 residues long. Germline CDR1 SGHAT, CDR2 FQDESV (reference sequence). Trimming removed 5 bases from V and 0 bases from J; junction bases left unmatched: 7.

This clone has a single count. The rearrangement links TRBV7-9 to TRBJ2-3; D possibly corresponds to TRBD2 (5 bases). Germline values: CDR1 SEHNR, CDR2 FQNEAQ (reference sequence). This CDR3 spans 13 amino acids. Trimming cost V 5 bases and J 3 bases, with 9 bases left between them. CDR3 region: CASSPRTTDTQYF. Written as DNA, the CDR3 is TGTGCCAGCAGCCCGAGGACTACAGATACGCAGTATTTT.

Regarding this clone: In the same sample, other DNA sequences code for this CDR3. This chain links TRBV5-1 with TRBJ1-5; D call uncertain. In germline, CDR1 is SGHRS, CDR2 YFSETQ. This CDR3 is built from 14 residues. V lost 0 bases, J lost 3 bases, and 7 bases lay in between. CDR3 coding DNA: TGCGCCAGCAGCTTGGGCGGTCCCAATCAGCCCCAGCATTTT. As protein: CASSLGGPNQPQHF.

The chain joins TRBV15 to TRBJ1-6; 10 bases line up with TRBD1. V was pared by 1 base and J by 7 bases, with 1 base of the junction left unmatched. The CDR3 extends over 15 amino acids. CDR1 LNHNV and CDR2 YYDKDF come from the germline V gene (reference sequence). The CDR3 is CATSRVGQGNSPLHF. In nucleotides, the CDR3 is TGTGCCACCAGCAGAGTGGGACAGGGGAATTCACCCCTCCACTTT.

This chain connects TRBV29-1 to TRBJ2-1, with TRBD2 identical over 13 bases. CDR1 and CDR2 (germline): SQVTM, ANQGSEA. The CDR3 has 14 residues. The ends lost 7 bases at V and 7 bases at J; junction bases unmatched: 7. In nucleotides, the CDR3 is TGCAGCGGCAGACTAGCGGGAGGCGGTAATGAGCAGTTCTTC. Its protein product is CSGRLAGGGNEQFF.

This clone has only one observation. The chain joins TRBV7-2 to TRBJ2-1, with a weak D call TRBD2 (5 bases). V was shortened by 5 bases and J by 1 base, with 12 bases between the two germline ends. The CDR3 sequence is 15 residues long. CDR1 is SGHTA, CDR2 FQGNSA, per germline. As DNA, the CDR3 is TGTGCCAGCAGCAAACTAGTAACTTCCTACAATGAGCAGTTCTTC. This encodes CASSKLVTSYNEQFF.

The V and J genes are TRBV5-4 and TRBJ2-4, with D possibly TRBD1 on 6 matching bases. The germline V gene has CDR1 SGHNT and CDR2 YYREEE (reference sequence). There are 15 residues in the CDR3. Trimming took 0 bases from V and 5 from J, leaving 12 bases between them. CDR3 sequence: CASSLGVRGQNIQYF. The CDR3 coding sequence is TGTGCCAGCAGCTTGGGTGTCAGGGGACAAAACATTCAGTACTTC.